Each of the 5 T cell receptor beta chains below was sequenced from the same sample in a study of T cell repertoires in cytomegalovirus infection. These receptors' antigens are unknown. TCRdb passed the reads through MiXCR, listing each CDR3 protein once. The table lists tens of thousands of distinct CDR3 sequences, 20% of them singletons. Sequencing used CD8+ T cells from cultured PBMCs, obtained from culture after CMV antigen stimulation. The origin of the receptors is a human donor in good health (CMV status not recorded). Some clones in this sample may be carry-over from other donors' samples.

The gene calls are TRBV5-6 and TRBJ2-3; 7 bases line up with TRBD1. Trimming removed 3 bases from V and 2 bases from J; junction bases left unmatched: 15. The germline gives CDR1 SGHDT, CDR2 YYEEEE. The CDR3 runs 18 residues. Here the CDR3 reads CASSSTPGQKIFTDTQYF. The CDR3 region has the DNA TGTGCCAGCAGCTCGACTCCGGGACAGAAGATTTTCACAGATACGCAGTATTTT.

This clonotype came up a few times. V and J are TRBV7-9 and TRBJ2-5; D is unclear. CDR1 and CDR2 from the germline V gene are SEHNR and FQNEAQ (reference sequence). The length of the CDR3 is 14 residues. Trimming removed 6 bases from V and 1 base from J, with 12 bases in between. CDR3 loop: CASRYGLSQETQYF. CDR3 sequence (DNA): TGTGCCAGCAGGTACGGCCTGAGCCAAGAGACCCAGTACTTC.

The V and J genes are TRBV7-9 and TRBJ1-2; perhaps TRBD1 as D (5 bases). From germline, CDR1 is SEHNR and CDR2 FQNEAQ (reference sequence). CDR3 size: 14 residues. Trimming shortened V by 5 bases and J by 2 bases, and 12 bases separated the two germline ends. In DNA form, the CDR3 reads TGTGCCAGCAGCGCGCCGACAGAAAACTATGGCTACACCTTC. Protein product: CASSAPTENYGYTF.

V and J are TRBV7-8 and TRBJ1-2; D unclear. The ends were cut back, 4 bases at V and 0 bases at J, with 6 bases in the middle. This CDR3 has 13 amino acids. Germline V lookup: CDR1 SGHVS, CDR2 FQNEAQ. This chain's CDR3 is CASSYEANYGYTF. CDR3 sequence (DNA): TGTGCCAGCAGCTACGAAGCTAACTATGGCTACACCTTC.

This clonotype was picked up a small number of times. The gene calls are TRBV7-3 and TRBJ1-1; tentative D call: TRBD1 (5 bases). Trimming pared 5 bases from V and 5 bases from J, leaving 24 bases between. The V gene's germline CDR1 is SGHTA and CDR2 FQGTGA. The CDR3 sequence is 17 residues long. The CDR3: CASSLPFRTMARTEAFF. The CDR3 DNA follows: TGTGCCAGCAGCCTACCTTTTAGGACAATGGCGCGAACTGAAGCTTTCTTT.